This T cell receptor beta chain comes out of a study of T cells in Graves' hyperthyroidism and ophthalmopathy. The study, taken as a whole, reports: Ophthalmopathy stood apart from stable hyperthyroidism in a 13 V-J model. Peripheral blood also featured most of the thyroid clonotypes expanded above 0.001.

Diagnostic assessment was based on clinical symptoms, serum thyroxine and TRAb, thyroid ultrasound and orbital computed tomography. In its sample, this clonotype was seen many times. Antigen: not known. Germline-derived CDR1 and CDR2 are DFQATT and SNEGSKA (reference sequence). Trimming removed 1 base at V and 6 bases at J, with 16 bases between. The CDR3 contains 16 residues. The investigators amplified TCR beta CDR3 regions from RNA transcripts. RT-PCR in the first round (using the HTBI primer set) targeted the TCR CDR3. TCRdb used MiXCR to reprocess the multiplex PCR reads, holding one entry per CDR3 protein. The data hold 340,000 or so distinct CDR3 sequences, with roughly 23% observed a single time.

V is TRBV20-1 and J is TRBJ1-6, with D maybe TRBD1 (5 bases). The sample was blood. The receptor was isolated from a woman in her 50s with Graves' hyperthyroidism. The CDR3 region has the DNA TGCAGTGCTAGAGTGGGACCTCGGCCACTTAATTCACCCCTCCACTTT. It codes for CSARVGPRPLNSPLHF.